This T cell receptor (beta chain) was found in a study of blood T cells in healthy people across ages. This clonotype was seen only once. Trimming stripped 5 bases from V and 0 bases from J, with 14 bases between. Per germline, CDR1 DFQATT and CDR2 SNEGSKA (reference sequence). The CDR3 extends over 14 amino acids. With a J-beta primer mix and a sample-barcoded 5' primer, a second PCR ran roughly 6 to 11 cycles. A 12-random-nucleotide template-switch adaptor tagged each cDNA molecule. MiXCR, run by TCRdb on the 5' RACE reads, gives a single entry per CDR3 protein. The table has 800,000 or so distinct CDR3 sequences, 60% to 80% seen once.

This TCR derives from a man aged 25 to 45 in good health. The chain joins TRBV20-1 to TRBJ2-7; D tentatively fits TRBD1 or TRBD2 (5 bases each). Material for sequencing was blood. The CDR3 loop reads CSARIRGNSYEQYF. CDR3 DNA: TGCAGTGCTCGCATCCGGGGCAACTCCTACGAGCAGTACTTC.